One sample yielded the 17 T cell receptor beta chains listed below, sequenced in a study of T cells in localized non-small cell lung cancer. Produced via immunoSEQ multiplex PCR; TCRdb's table is partial and in-frame only. The sample contains some 19,000 clones, 90% to 95% of which appear only once. The sequencing used peripheral blood, collected before any cancer treatment. These receptors came from a male donor at least 60 years old with stage I squamous cell lung carcinoma.

In this sample, this clone turned up once. The V gene is TRBV28, the J gene TRBJ1-2; 8 bases align to TRBD1. Germline lookup yields CDR1 MDHEN and CDR2 SYDVKM. J was trimmed by 4 bases and V by 3 bases; bases with no gene match: 10. CDR3 length: 16 residues. The CDR3 DNA sequence: TGTGCCAGCAGTTTCCTGACAGGGGCCTCTCCCTATGGCTACACCTTC. This translates into CASSFLTGASPYGYTF.

This clone showed up just a few times. The chain joins TRBV2 to TRBJ2-3; the D gene could be TRBD1 or TRBD2 (5 bases each). V was pared by 8 bases and J by 7 bases, with 10 bases between. The V gene's germline CDR1 is SNHLY and CDR2 FYNNEI. The CDR3 length is 11 residues. CDR3 bases: TGTGCCAGCGTTTGGGGGAATACGCAGTATTTT. Translation gives CASVWGNTQYF.

V usage is TRBV5-6 and J usage is TRBJ2-2; possibly TRBD2 for D (5 bases). Germline V CDR1 and CDR2: SGHDT, YYEEEE. Between the trimmed V and J ends, which lost 2 bases and 3 bases, there was a span of 14 bases. This CDR3 has 16 amino acids. Here the CDR3 DNA reads TGTGCCAGCAGCTTAGTTGGCGGAGCGGACACCGGGGAGCTGTTTTTT. Protein: CASSLVGGADTGELFF.

The chain carries TRBV21-1 and TRBJ2-3; the table's TRBD2 call for D was not verified on the DNA. TRBV21-1 is termed a pseudogene. CDR3 length: 13 residues. In nucleotides, the CDR3 is TGTGCCAGCAGCAAAATAAGCACAGATACGCAGTATTTT. Its translation: CASSKISTDTQYF.

V usage is TRBV4-3 and J usage is TRBJ2-7; perhaps TRBD1 as D (5 bases). The V gene's germline CDR1 is LGHNA and CDR2 YSLEER. CDR3 size: 14 residues. Trimming shortened V by 0 bases and J by 3 bases, and 9 bases separated the two germline ends. CDR3 protein: CASSQETALYEQYF. The CDR3 nucleotides are TGCGCCAGCAGCCAAGAGACAGCTCTCTACGAGCAGTACTTC.

In DNA, the CDR3 is TGTGCCAGAAAACGAGGACAGGGGATTGAAAAACTGTTTTTT. It is translated as CARKRGQGIEKLFF. The rearrangement uses TRBV2 and TRBJ1-4; 9 bases are a match to TRBD1. This CDR3 has 14 amino acids. V lost 9 bases, J lost 7 bases, and 9 bases stayed unmatched. Germline CDR1 and CDR2: SNHLY and FYNNEI.

V is TRBV5-1 and J is TRBJ2-2, with 15 bases identical to TRBD2. Germline V gives CDR1 SGHRS, CDR2 YFSETQ. Trimming took 4 bases from V and 4 from J; bases not matched to a gene: 11. The CDR3 extends over 19 amino acids. The CDR3 DNA is TGCGCCAGCAGCCCGGGGCCGGGACTAGCGGGAGGAGGCACCGGGGAGCTGTTTTTT. It translates to CASSPGPGLAGGGTGELFF.

The rearrangement uses TRBV6-1 and TRBJ2-7; TRBD1 matches at 9 bases. J was trimmed by 2 bases and V by 8 bases; bases with no gene match: 4. The CDR3 has 13 amino acids. Germline V gene lookup returns CDR1 MNHNS and CDR2 SASEGT. The CDR3 sequence: CASRTGAPYEQYF. As DNA, the CDR3 is TGTGCCAGCCGGACAGGGGCTCCCTACGAGCAGTACTTC.

As regards this clone: One end of the junction varies from germline; a read error may be responsible. The chain's CDR3 is CASSLAPRTGGLGFF. DNA of the CDR3: TGCGCCAGCAGCTTGGCCCCGCGGACAGGGGGGTTAGGGTTCTTC. The chain is built from TRBV5-1 and TRBJ1-2; TRBD1 aligns across 10 bases. From germline, CDR1 is SGHRS and CDR2 YFSETQ. The CDR3 is made up of 15 amino acids.

The chain carries TRBV7-8 and TRBJ1-1; 8 nucleotides agree with TRBD1. CDR1 SGHVS and CDR2 FQNEAQ come from the germline V gene. The J segment lost 2 bases and the V segment lost 6 bases, leaving 11 bases of the junction unmatched. The CDR3 loop spans 16 amino acids. The CDR3 region is CASREAGTGKNTEAFF. CDR3 sequence (DNA): TGTGCCAGCAGAGAGGCCGGGACAGGAAAAAACACTGAAGCTTTCTTT.

This clone was seen a single time. The rearrangement links TRBV5-1 to TRBJ1-4, with 7 bases identical to TRBD1. Per the germline V gene, CDR1 is SGHRS and CDR2 is YFSETQ. This CDR3 has 16 residues. Trimming took 2 bases from V and 4 from J; bases not matched to a gene: 8. CDR3 amino acids: CASSLTGASLNEKLFF. In DNA, the CDR3 is TGCGCCAGCAGCTTAACAGGGGCCTCGCTTAATGAAAAACTGTTTTTT.

This CDR3 is CASLTLAGGASGTDTQYF. DNA of the CDR3: TGTGCCAGCCTCACACTAGCGGGAGGGGCCAGTGGCACAGATACGCAGTATTTT. The V and J genes are TRBV2 and TRBJ2-3; 13 bases agree with TRBD2. CDR1 is SNHLY and CDR2 is FYNNEI in the germline V gene. Trimming took 8 bases from V and 1 from J; bases not matched to a gene: 12. The CDR3 covers 18 residues.

Only a few counts were recorded for this clone. The V gene is TRBV10-1, the J gene TRBJ1-1; the D is unclear. Trimming stripped 2 bases from V and 4 bases from J, with 5 bases between. The CDR3 runs to 12 residues. Germline V lookup: CDR1 WNHNN, CDR2 SYGVQD (reference sequence). The CDR3 loop is CASSEGGTEAFF. CDR3 nucleotides: TGCGCCAGCAGTGAGGGCGGCACTGAAGCTTTCTTT.

The chain carries TRBV19 and TRBJ2-1; 7 positions agree with TRBD1. V was pared by 4 bases and J by 4 bases, with 10 bases of the junction left unmatched. The CDR3 has 16 residues. Germline loops: CDR1 LNHDA, CDR2 SQIVND (reference sequence). Written as DNA, the CDR3 is TGTGCCAGTAGTAACGCGGACAGGTACCGTTACAATGAGCAGTTCTTC. Translating it yields CASSNADRYRYNEQFF.

This clone appeared a single time. This chain joins TRBV18 and TRBJ2-1; 11 bases line up with TRBD1. Germline V gene sequence: CDR1 KGHSH, CDR2 LQKENI. The CDR3 runs 16 residues. The V and J ends lost 2 bases and 4 bases, in that order; junction bases with no gene match: 4. CDR3 coding DNA: TGTGCCAGCTCACCAGGACAGGGGGCACCATACAATGAGCAGTTCTTC. Translating it yields CASSPGQGAPYNEQFF.

The chain uses TRBV2 and TRBJ2-2; possible D gene TRBD1, 6 bases. Trimming stripped 5 bases from V and 0 bases from J, with 13 bases between. The germline V gene has CDR1 SNHLY and CDR2 FYNNEI. There are 16 residues in the CDR3. The CDR3, as DNA: TGTGCCAGCAGTCAAACCGGGACACCGAACACCGGGGAGCTGTTTTTT. Encoded protein: CASSQTGTPNTGELFF.

This sequence joins TRBV4-3 and TRBJ1-3; unclear D gene. Deletions cut 0 bases from V and 0 bases from J, with 15 bases between. Germline loops: CDR1 LGHNA, CDR2 YSLEER. The CDR3 is 18 amino acids. CDR3 amino acids: CASSQDWVTWSSGNTIYF. CDR3 nucleotides: TGCGCCAGCAGCCAAGATTGGGTTACATGGAGCTCTGGAAACACCATATATTTT.